This T cell receptor beta chain was captured by sequencing in a study of immune cell composition in non-small cell lung cancer. TCRdb's copy holds only in-frame clones and misses some; the assay was immunoSEQ multiplex PCR. The sample yields about 14,000 clones, over 75% seen once. V was cut by 0 bases and J by 4 bases, with 18 bases left in between. From germline, CDR1 is SGHVS and CDR2 FQNEAQ. The CDR3 is 17 residues long. Overall study results and limits: TIL tumour reactivity correlated with maximal tumour-associated clone frequency in adenocarcinoma. Clones >0.5% enriched in tumour were rarer in adenocarcinoma (about 35%) than squamous (roughly 75%).

This clone ranks as medium-sized. Its matching antigen is unknown. This TCR was sampled from a human donor with non-small cell lung cancer. The chain links TRBV7-8 to TRBJ1-2; D might be TRBD1 (5 bases). Specimen: lung tumor tissue. In nucleotides, the CDR3 is TGTGCCAGCAGCTTAGCGACTTTTCCGGGGGAGGCCTATGGCTACACCTTC. Encoded protein: CASSLATFPGEAYGYTF.